The rows below give T cell receptor beta chains drawn from one sample of a study of blood T cell repertoires in COVID-19. The assay was immunoSEQ multiplex PCR, and TCRdb's table has in-frame clones only and misses some. Of about 280,000 clones listed, less than 85% are singletons. Material for sequencing was PBMCs or T cells enriched from blood (not recorded which). The receptors come from a woman aged 45-59 years who had recovered from COVID-19. Both conserved end residues are part of each CDR3. The D gene is left open where the match is weak. Only some rows state a clone size, as once, few, many or a class for expanded clones.

abundance: .
d_gene: TRBD1
j_gene: TRBJ2-7
v_gene: TRBV25-1
CDR3aa: CASRGTGDTYEQYF
CDR3nt: TGTGCCAGCAGAGGGACAGGGGATACCTACGAGCAGTACTTC

abundance: .
d_gene: .
j_gene: TRBJ1-1
v_gene: TRBV5-1
CDR3aa: CASSLDRAAADFF
CDR3nt: TGCGCCAGCAGCTTGGATCGGGCAGCGGCGGATTTCTTT

abundance: .
d_gene: .
j_gene: TRBJ2-7
v_gene: TRBV6-5
CDR3aa: CASSPSLYYEQYF
CDR3nt: TGTGCCAGCAGTCCTTCACTTTACTACGAGCAGTACTTC

abundance: .
d_gene: TRBD2
j_gene: TRBJ2-1
v_gene: TRBV5-1
CDR3aa: CASSYTSGGALEQFF
CDR3nt: TGCGCCAGCAGCTACACTAGCGGGGGGGCCCTTGAGCAGTTCTTC

abundance: .
d_gene: .
j_gene: TRBJ1-2
v_gene: TRBV28
CDR3aa: CASRSGGGWYGYTF
CDR3nt: TGTGCCAGCCGGTCCGGGGGGGGTTGGTATGGCTACACCTTC

abundance: .
d_gene: .
j_gene: TRBJ2-2
v_gene: TRBV9
CDR3aa: CASSAISISGELFF
CDR3nt: TGTGCCAGCAGCGCTATCTCCATTTCCGGGGAGCTGTTTTTT

abundance: .
d_gene: .
j_gene: TRBJ1-1
v_gene: TRBV6-6
CDR3aa: CASKAGKTEAFF
CDR3nt: TGTGCCAGCAAGGCAGGGAAGACTGAAGCTTTCTTT

abundance: few
d_gene: TRBD2
j_gene: TRBJ2-2
v_gene: TRBV2
CDR3aa: CASSLTSGALEVSGELFF
CDR3nt: TGTGCCAGCAGCTTGACTAGCGGGGCTCTAGAGGTCTCCGGGGAGCTGTTTTTT

abundance: .
d_gene: TRBD2
j_gene: TRBJ2-2
v_gene: TRBV11-2
CDR3aa: CASSRTGVQRGTGELFF
CDR3nt: TGTGCCAGCAGCCGGACCGGGGTTCAGCGGGGGACCGGGGAGCTGTTTTTT

abundance: .
d_gene: TRBD1
j_gene: TRBJ2-3
v_gene: TRBV24-1
CDR3aa: CATSDSRGGADTQYF
CDR3nt: TGTGCCACCAGTGATTCTCGAGGGGGCGCAGATACGCAGTATTTT

abundance: .
d_gene: .
j_gene: TRBJ2-7
v_gene: TRBV24-1
CDR3aa: CATSDSDSVYEQYF
CDR3nt: TGTGCCACCAGTGACTCCGATTCGGTCTACGAGCAGTACTTC

abundance: .
d_gene: TRBD2
j_gene: TRBJ2-3
v_gene: TRBV18
CDR3aa: CASSPPSGGLTDTQYF
CDR3nt: TGTGCCAGCTCACCCCCTAGCGGGGGGCTCACAGATACGCAGTATTTT

abundance: .
d_gene: .
j_gene: TRBJ1-3
v_gene: TRBV7-2
CDR3aa: CASSWAPSSGNTIYF
CDR3nt: TGTGCCAGCAGCTGGGCGCCAAGCTCTGGAAACACCATATATTTT

abundance: .
d_gene: .
j_gene: TRBJ2-2
v_gene: TRBV5-1
CDR3aa: CASSLTGDRAGELFF
CDR3nt: TGCGCCAGCAGCTTGACGGGGGATCGGGCCGGGGAGCTGTTTTTT

abundance: .
d_gene: .
j_gene: TRBJ1-1
v_gene: TRBV7-9
CDR3aa: CASRGREGVEAEAFF
CDR3nt: TGTGCCAGCAGGGGCAGGGAGGGGGTAGAGGCTGAAGCTTTCTTT

abundance: once
d_gene: .
j_gene: TRBJ2-1
v_gene: TRBV12-3/TRBV12-4
CDR3aa: CASSLGQSNEQFF
CDR3nt: TGTGCCAGCAGTTTAGGACAGAGCAATGAGCAGTTCTTC

abundance: medium-sized
d_gene: TRBD1
j_gene: TRBJ2-7
v_gene: TRBV2
CDR3aa: CASIRQGSVYEQYF
CDR3nt: TGTGCCAGCATAAGACAGGGAAGTGTGTACGAGCAGTACTTC

abundance: .
d_gene: TRBD1
j_gene: TRBJ1-1
v_gene: TRBV25-1
CDR3aa: CASTQGASTEAFF
CDR3nt: TGTGCCAGTACGCAGGGGGCTAGCACTGAAGCTTTCTTT

abundance: few
d_gene: .
j_gene: TRBJ1-1
v_gene: TRBV7-9
CDR3aa: CASSVGAQTEAFF
CDR3nt: TGTGCCAGCAGCGTGGGGGCTCAAACTGAAGCTTTCTTT

abundance: .
d_gene: TRBD1
j_gene: TRBJ1-4
v_gene: TRBV4-1
CDR3aa: CASSQGTPGQGSTNEKLFF
CDR3nt: TGCGCCAGCAGCCAAGGGACCCCCGGACAGGGATCAACTAATGAAAAACTGTTTTTT

abundance: .
d_gene: .
j_gene: TRBJ1-2
v_gene: TRBV19
CDR3aa: CASSPIGGSYGYTF
CDR3nt: TGTGCCAGTAGCCCGATAGGGGGATCTTATGGCTACACCTTC

abundance: once
d_gene: .
j_gene: TRBJ1-5
v_gene: TRBV5-5
CDR3aa: CASSLGRISNQPQHF
CDR3nt: TGTGCCAGCAGCCTGGGGCGGATCAGCAATCAGCCCCAGCATTTT

abundance: .
d_gene: .
j_gene: TRBJ2-2
v_gene: TRBV29-1
CDR3aa: CSVWSANTGELFF
CDR3nt: TGCAGCGTCTGGTCGGCGAACACCGGGGAGCTGTTTTTT

abundance: .
d_gene: .
j_gene: TRBJ1-6
v_gene: TRBV30
CDR3aa: CAWSFGSRSGSPLHF
CDR3nt: TGTGCCTGGAGTTTTGGGAGCAGATCGGGATCACCCCTCCACTTT

abundance: .
d_gene: .
j_gene: TRBJ1-2
v_gene: TRBV6-1
CDR3aa: CASSETPGVDGYTF
CDR3nt: TGTGCCAGCAGTGAAACCCCAGGCGTGGATGGCTACACCTTC

abundance: .
d_gene: TRBD1
j_gene: TRBJ1-1
v_gene: TRBV24-1
CDR3aa: CATSDPRTGQGEAFF
CDR3nt: TGTGCCACCAGTGATCCACGGACAGGTCAGGGTGAAGCTTTCTTT

abundance: .
d_gene: .
j_gene: TRBJ1-1
v_gene: TRBV5-6
CDR3aa: CASSFSTLNTEAFF
CDR3nt: TGTGCCAGCAGCTTTTCCACTCTGAACACTGAAGCTTTCTTT

abundance: .
d_gene: .
j_gene: TRBJ2-1
v_gene: TRBV5-1
CDR3aa: CASKTVVTYNEQFF
CDR3nt: TGCGCCAGCAAAACAGTGGTCACCTACAATGAGCAGTTCTTC

abundance: .
d_gene: .
j_gene: TRBJ2-5
v_gene: TRBV2
CDR3aa: CASSLATWYQETQYF
CDR3nt: TGTGCCAGCAGTCTAGCGACCTGGTACCAAGAGACCCAGTACTTC

abundance: .
d_gene: .
j_gene: TRBJ2-3
v_gene: TRBV7-2
CDR3aa: CASSLGRGDTQYF
CDR3nt: TGTGCCAGCAGCTTGGGTAGAGGAGATACGCAGTATTTT